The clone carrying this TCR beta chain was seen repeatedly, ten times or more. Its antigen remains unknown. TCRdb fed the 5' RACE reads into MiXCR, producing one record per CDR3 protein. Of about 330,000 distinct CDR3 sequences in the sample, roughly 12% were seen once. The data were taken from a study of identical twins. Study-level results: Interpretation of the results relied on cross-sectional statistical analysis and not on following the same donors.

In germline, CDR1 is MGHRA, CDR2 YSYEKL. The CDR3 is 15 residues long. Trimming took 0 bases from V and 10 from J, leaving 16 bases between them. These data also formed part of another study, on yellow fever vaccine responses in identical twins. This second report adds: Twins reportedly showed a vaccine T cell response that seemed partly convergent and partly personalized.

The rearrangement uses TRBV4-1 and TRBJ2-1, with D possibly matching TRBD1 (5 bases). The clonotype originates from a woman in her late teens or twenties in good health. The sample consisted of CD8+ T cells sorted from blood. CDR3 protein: CASSQENRPVEEQFF. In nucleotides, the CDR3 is TGCGCCAGCAGCCAAGAGAACAGGCCAGTGGAGGAGCAGTTCTTC.